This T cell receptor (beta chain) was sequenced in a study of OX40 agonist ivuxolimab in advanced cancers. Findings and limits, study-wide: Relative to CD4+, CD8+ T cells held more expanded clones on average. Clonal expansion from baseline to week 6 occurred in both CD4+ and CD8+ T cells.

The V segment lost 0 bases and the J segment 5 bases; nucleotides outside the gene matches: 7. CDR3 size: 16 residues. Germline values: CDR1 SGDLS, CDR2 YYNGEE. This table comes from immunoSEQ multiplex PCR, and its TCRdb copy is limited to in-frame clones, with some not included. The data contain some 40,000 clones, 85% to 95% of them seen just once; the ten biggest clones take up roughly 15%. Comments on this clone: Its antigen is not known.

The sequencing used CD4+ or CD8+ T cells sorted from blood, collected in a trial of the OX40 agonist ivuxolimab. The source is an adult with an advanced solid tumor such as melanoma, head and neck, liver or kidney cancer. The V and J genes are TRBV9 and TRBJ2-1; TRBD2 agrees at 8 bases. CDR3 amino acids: CASSVVPSGSNNEQFF. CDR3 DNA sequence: TGTGCCAGCAGCGTAGTTCCCAGCGGGAGTAACAATGAGCAGTTCTTC.